The entry below gives a single T cell receptor (beta chain) sequence along with its context. Its antigen is undetermined. These data originate in a study of cytomegalovirus exposure and HLA in healthy donors. The study, taken as a whole, reports: Later analysis demonstrated an association between a missense DCLRE1C variant and TCR beta V- and J-gene trimming. Presence/absence results assume similar sequencing depth per donor, which may not hold. TCR beta sequences reportedly predicted the HLA-A and HLA-B alleles of most subjects accurately.

Primers for the PCR totalled 60 Vbeta and 13 Jbeta. Profiled with immunoSEQ multiplex PCR; TCRdb holds only in-frame clones, not every one. This table holds 150,000 or so clones, roughly 80% found once. Sequencing was performed on PBMCs. The receptor was isolated from a male donor in good health and CMV-seropositive.

CDR3 sequence reads: CASSRLTENTEAFF. CDR3 DNA sequence: TGTGCCAGCAGTCGGCTGACTGAGAACACTGAAGCTTTCTTT. The V and J genes are TRBV27 and TRBJ1-1; D is unclear. The CDR3 runs 14 residues. Germline V lookup: CDR1 MNHEY, CDR2 SMNVEV (reference sequence). Trimming shortened V by 5 bases and J by 1 base, and 11 bases separated the two germline ends.